One T cell receptor (beta chain) is described in this entry. In TCRdb, the RT-PCR reads were re-called with MiXCR into one record per CDR3 protein. The repertoire includes under 500,000 distinct CDR3 sequences, about 10% of them detected once, and about an eighth sits in the top ten. The sample is drawn from a study of response to subunit inactivated influenza vaccine. CDR3 length: 15 amino acids. V shed 2 bases, J shed 1 base, and the junction held 3 bases outside the gene matches. CDR1 is MNHEY and CDR2 is SMNVEV in the germline V gene (reference sequence). The chain employs TRBV27 and TRBJ2-5; 8 positions agree with TRBD2. The origin of this receptor is a man aged 50-60 years who received an inactivated influenza vaccine. Material: PBMCs from blood, obtained roughly 47 days after vaccination. This CDR3 reads CASSLGGGLQETQYF. CDR3 bases: TGTGCCAGCAGTTTAGGCGGGGGGCTCCAAGAGACCCAGTACTTC.